This TCR beta chain came from a study of Ad26.COV2.S vaccination and SARS-CoV-2 variants. Study observations and caveats: Substantial breadth in spike-specific CD8+ and CD4+ T cell responses was reportedly seen after vaccination. The TCR breadth and depth analyses may have produced an underestimate of total T cell responses.

Germline V CDR1 and CDR2: SGHDN, FVKESK. The ends were cut back, 1 base at V and 15 bases at J, with 16 bases in the middle. This CDR3 is 13 amino acids long. About this clone itself: The antigen is not known.

Specified treatment: about 20 received Ad26.COV2.S at low or high dose, single or two shots; a few received placebo; per-sample allocation not given. Samples were taken on day 63 after the first vaccine or placebo injection. Measured with immunoSEQ multiplex PCR; TCRdb has only the in-frame clones, and not every one. The repertoire includes fewer than 800,000 clones, around 92% of them detected once, and about 1.5% sits in the top ten. The sequenced sample was peripheral blood, obtained in a trial of Ad26.COV2.S vaccine versus placebo. This receptor was taken from a person aged 18 to 65 who received the Ad26.COV2.S COVID-19 vaccine or a placebo. The gene calls are TRBV14 and TRBJ2-4; perhaps D is TRBD1 or TRBD2 (5 bases each). CDR3 sequence reads: CASSQGPGTSAYF. CDR3 coding DNA: TGTGCCAGCAGCCAAGGACCCGGGACCTCGGCGTACTTC.